The 16 T cell receptor beta chains below come from one sample, sequenced in a study of technical replicates of blood from several donors. This table comes from immunoSEQ multiplex PCR, and its TCRdb copy is limited to in-frame clones, with some not included. The sample has tens of thousands of clones, 96% seen once. The sequenced material came from T cells isolated from PBMCs. Source of these receptors: a human donor in good health.

The CDR3 DNA sequence: TGTGCCAGTAGTATAGGATCGCAGATTGAAGCTTTCTTT. It is translated as CASSIGSQIEAFF. The rearrangement uses TRBV19 and TRBJ1-1; D uncertain. The CDR3 totals 13 residues. V lost 1 base to trimming and J lost 7 bases, with 10 bases between them. Per germline, CDR1 LNHDA and CDR2 SQIVND (reference sequence).

As DNA, the CDR3 is TGTGCCAGCAGGACAGGGTACGAGCAGTACTTC. This sequence encodes CASRTGYEQYF. The J gene is TRBJ2-7, the V gene TRBV2, with 7 positions matching TRBD1. V shed 6 bases, J shed 4 bases, and the junction held 0 bases outside the gene matches. Looked up from germline, CDR1 is SNHLY and CDR2 is FYNNEI. The CDR3 has 11 amino acids.

The gene calls are TRBV7-8 and TRBJ2-7; 10 bases fit TRBD1. Per germline, CDR1 SGHVS and CDR2 FQNEAQ. The CDR3 covers 13 residues. Trimming at V came to 7 bases and at J to 6 bases, leaving 6 bases not matched to a gene. The CDR3 DNA reads TGTGCCAGCATAGGGACAGGGGATCTCGAGCAGTACTTC. Translating it yields CASIGTGDLEQYF.

V gene TRBV30 combines with J gene TRBJ2-2; 10 nucleotides agree with TRBD2. This CDR3 comprises 18 residues. CDR1 and CDR2 from the germline V gene are GTSNPN and SVGIG (reference sequence). V lost 0 bases, J lost 1 base, and 8 bases stayed unmatched. For the CDR3, the DNA is TGTGCCTGGAGTGTTAGGCTAGCGGGAGTGTTGAACACCGGGGAGCTGTTTTTT. Its protein product is CAWSVRLAGVLNTGELFF. The entire variable domain, with the rest obtained from reference TRBV30 and TRBJ2-2, is as follows: SQTIHQWPATLVQPVGSPLSLECTVEGTSNPNLYWYRQAAGRGLQLLFYSVGIGQISSEVPQNLSASRPQDRQFILSSKKLLLSDSGFYLCAWSVRLAGVLNTGELFFGEGSRLTVL.

The chain couples TRBV15 to TRBJ2-1; possibly TRBD2 for D (6 bases). CDR3 length: 13 amino acids. Deletions cut 2 bases from V and 7 bases from J, with 9 bases between. The V gene's germline CDR1 is LNHNV and CDR2 YYDKDF (reference sequence). CDR3 DNA sequence: TGTGCCACCAGCAGAAGGGCGGGGAATGAGCAGTTCTTC. Its protein product is CATSRRAGNEQFF. The whole variable domain, remainder taken from reference TRBV15 and TRBJ2-1, is DAMVIQNPRYQVTQFGKPVTLSCSQTLNHNVMYWYQQKSSQAPKLLFHYYDKDFNNEADTPDNFQSRRPNTSFCFLDIRSPGLGDTAMYLCATSRRAGNEQFFGPGTRLTVL.

This sequence joins TRBV11-3 and TRBJ2-2; D gene unclear. This CDR3 is built from 13 residues. In germline, CDR1 is SGHNT, CDR2 YENEEA. Trimming left V 5 bases short and J 4 bases short, with 8 bases between. The CDR3 reads CASSNFFTGELFF. The DNA for the CDR3 is TGTGCCAGCAGCAACTTTTTCACCGGGGAGCTGTTTTTT.

Only one count was recorded for this clone. The chain carries TRBV9 and TRBJ2-7; D perhaps matches TRBD2 (6 bases). This CDR3 has 19 amino acids. Trimming removed 4 bases from V and 0 bases from J, with 26 bases in between. Germline assignment: CDR1 SGDLS and CDR2 YYNGEE. CDR3: CASSPEGRGLARSSYEQYF. In nucleotides, the CDR3 is TGTGCCAGCAGCCCTGAAGGGAGAGGTCTAGCGAGGAGCTCCTACGAGCAGTACTTC. The entire variable domain, with the rest obtained from reference TRBV9 and TRBJ2-7, is as follows: DSGVTQTPKHLITATGQRVTLRCSPRSGDLSVYWYQQSLDQGLQFLIQYYNGEERAKGNILERFSAQQFPDLHSELNLSSLELGDSALYFCASSPEGRGLARSSYEQYFGPGTRLTVT.

The chain has TRBV4-2 and TRBJ1-5; D gene ambiguous. The CDR3 runs to 16 residues. Germline CDR1 LGHNA, CDR2 YNFKEQ. V was trimmed by 0 bases and J by 7 bases, leaving 16 bases between them. CDR3 sequence (DNA): TGTGCCAGCAGCCAAGATCCCTCCGCGTTCAGGCAGCCCCAGCATTTT. Translated: CASSQDPSAFRQPQHF.

V usage is TRBV11-2 and J usage is TRBJ2-5, with D perhaps matching TRBD2 (5 bases). V lost 5 bases, J lost 0 bases, and 7 bases lay in between. Germline V lookup: CDR1 SGHAT, CDR2 FQNNGV. There are 13 residues in the CDR3. CDR3 amino acids: CASSEDYQETQYF. The CDR3 region has the DNA TGTGCCAGCAGCGAGGACTACCAAGAGACCCAGTACTTC.

The chain employs TRBV19 and TRBJ1-1, with D unclear. V dropped 5 bases and J dropped 8 bases, with 12 bases sitting between them. CDR1 is LNHDA, CDR2 SQIVND, per germline (reference sequence). This CDR3 region has 12 residues. CDR3 coding DNA: TGTGCCAGTAGTCCCCTCCTCCAGGAAGCTTTCTTT. It encodes CASSPLLQEAFF.

This clone was found a few times. The gene calls are TRBV11-2 and TRBJ1-1; D not resolved. The CDR3 extends over 13 amino acids. Trimming removed 5 bases from V and 0 bases from J, with 7 bases in between. Germline lookup yields CDR1 SGHAT and CDR2 FQNNGV. CDR3 coding DNA: TGTGCCAGCAGCAACCCAGTGAACACTGAAGCTTTCTTT. Residues: CASSNPVNTEAFF.

The V and J genes are TRBV5-1 and TRBJ2-1; 8 bases agree with TRBD2. This CDR3 has 16 residues. J was trimmed by 0 bases and V by 2 bases; bases with no gene match: 4. Germline-derived CDR1 and CDR2 are SGHRS and YFSETQ. This CDR3 reads CASSLGLADSYNEQFF. The DNA for the CDR3 is TGCGCCAGCAGCTTAGGACTAGCCGACTCCTACAATGAGCAGTTCTTC. Full variable domain (remainder filled in from reference TRBV5-1 and TRBJ2-1): KAGVTQTPRYLIKTRGQQVTLSCSPISGHRSVSWYQQTPGQGLQFLFEYFSETQRNKGNFPGRFSGRQFSNSRSEMNVSTLELGDSALYLCASSLGLADSYNEQFFGPGTRLTVL.

This chain links TRBV28 with TRBJ2-3; 10 bases map to TRBD1. Germline CDR1 and CDR2: MDHEN and SYDVKM. The CDR3 spans 14 residues. Trimming at V came to 5 bases and at J to 4 bases, leaving 3 bases not matched to a gene. CDR3 sequence reads: CASSPDRGADTQYF. CDR3 bases: TGTGCCAGCAGTCCGGACAGGGGGGCAGATACGCAGTATTTT.

V and J are TRBV19 and TRBJ1-5, with D perhaps TRBD1 (5 bases). Looked up from germline, CDR1 is LNHDA and CDR2 is SQIVND (reference sequence). CDR3 length: 15 amino acids. V was pared by 3 bases and J by 2 bases, with 11 bases between. The CDR3 DNA sequence: TGTGCCAGTAGTATCAGGGTATCGGGCAATCAGCCCCAGCATTTT. Translation gives CASSIRVSGNQPQHF.

The chain recombines TRBV6-1 with TRBJ2-5; TRBD2 matches at 11 bases. The CDR3 extends over 14 amino acids. Trimming at V came to 9 bases and at J to 5 bases, leaving 8 bases not matched to a gene. The germline gives CDR1 MNHNS, CDR2 SASEGT. The CDR3 loop is CASADSGRVETQYF. CDR3 DNA sequence: TGTGCCAGTGCCGATAGCGGGAGGGTCGAGACCCAGTACTTC.

The CDR3 region has the DNA TGTGCCAGTAAAGTTCAGGGAATTGGTGAGCAGTTCTTC. Encoded protein: CASKVQGIGEQFF. The chain is built from TRBV19 and TRBJ2-1; TRBD1 might be the D (5 bases). V was shortened by 7 bases and J by 9 bases, with 16 bases between the two germline ends. Germline assignment: CDR1 LNHDA and CDR2 SQIVND (reference sequence). The CDR3 contains 13 residues.